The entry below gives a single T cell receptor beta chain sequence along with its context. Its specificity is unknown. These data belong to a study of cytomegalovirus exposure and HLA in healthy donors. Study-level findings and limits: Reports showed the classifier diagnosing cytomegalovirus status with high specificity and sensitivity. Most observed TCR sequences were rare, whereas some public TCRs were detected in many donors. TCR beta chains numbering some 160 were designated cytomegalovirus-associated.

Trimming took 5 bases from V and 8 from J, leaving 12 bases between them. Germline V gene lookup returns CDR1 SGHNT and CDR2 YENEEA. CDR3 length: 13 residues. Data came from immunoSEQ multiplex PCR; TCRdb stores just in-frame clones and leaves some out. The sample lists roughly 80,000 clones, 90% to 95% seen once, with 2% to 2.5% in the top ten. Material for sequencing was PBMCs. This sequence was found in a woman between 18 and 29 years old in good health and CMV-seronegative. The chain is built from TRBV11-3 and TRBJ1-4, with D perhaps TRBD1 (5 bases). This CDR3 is CASSRGTGEKLFF. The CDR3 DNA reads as TGTGCCAGCAGCCGGGGGACTGGAGAAAAACTGTTTTTT. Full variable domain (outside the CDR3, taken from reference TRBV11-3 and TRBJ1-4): EAGVVQSPRYKIIEKKQPVAFWCNPISGHNTLYWYLQNLGQGPELLIRYENEEAVDDSQLPKDRFSAERLKGVDSTLKIQPAELGDSAVYLCASSRGTGEKLFFGSGTQLSVL.